The clone carrying this T cell receptor beta chain came up many times. Antigen: not known. It was RNA transcripts that yielded the amplified TCR beta CDR3 regions. First-round RT-PCR with HTBI primers amplified the TCR CDR3 region. TCRdb re-derived calls from the multiplex PCR reads in MiXCR, one entry per CDR3 protein. Among under 350,000 distinct CDR3 sequences listed, roughly a fifth were seen once. This CDR3 is 14 amino acids long. Germline V gene sequence: CDR1 SGHNT, CDR2 YENEEA. Trimming took 5 bases from V and 3 from J; bases not matched to a gene: 7. This record comes from a study of T cells in Graves' hyperthyroidism and ophthalmopathy. Study-wide findings and caveats: A 13 V-J signature model discriminated ophthalmopathy versus stable hyperthyroidism.

This sequence originates from a woman in her forties or fifties with Graves' hyperthyroidism. The sample comprised blood. The rearrangement joins TRBV11-3 to TRBJ2-7, with TRBD2 matching 7 bases. Here the CDR3 DNA reads TGTGCCAGCAGCCCCCGCGGCGGGAGCTACGAGCAGTACTTC. Translation gives CASSPRGGSYEQYF. Combining the CDR3 with reference TRBV11-3 and TRBJ2-7 gives the whole variable domain EAGVVQSPRYKIIEKKQPVAFWCNPISGHNTLYWYLQNLGQGPELLIRYENEEAVDDSQLPKDRFSAERLKGVDSTLKIQPAELGDSAVYLCASSPRGGSYEQYFGPGTRLTVT.